These 14 T cell receptor beta chains were all obtained from the same sample, sequenced in a study of cytomegalovirus exposure and HLA in healthy donors. In the PCR, 60 Vbeta and 13 Jbeta primers were used. Clones were read by immunoSEQ multiplex PCR, and TCRdb kept only the in-frame ones, dropping some. The sample totals some 150,000 clones. The sample consisted of PBMCs. Receptor source: a woman aged 18-29 years in good health and CMV-seronegative.

The chain carries TRBV9 and TRBJ2-7; 9 bases match TRBD1. V shed 4 bases and J 2 bases; nucleotides not matched to a gene: 7. This CDR3 region has 15 residues. Germline CDR1 SGDLS, CDR2 YYNGEE. The chain's CDR3 is CASSLGQGRTYEQYF. The CDR3 nucleotides are TGTGCCAGCAGCCTAGGACAGGGGAGAACCTACGAGCAGTACTTC.

The gene calls are TRBV5-1 and TRBJ2-1; TRBD2 matches at 12 bases. Germline-derived CDR1 and CDR2 are SGHRS and YFSETQ. This CDR3 comprises 15 residues. The junction had 7 bases not matched to a gene; V was cut back by 4 bases and J by 8 bases. CDR3 bases: TGCGCCAGCAGCACTGGGACTAGCGGGTACGATGAGCAGTTCTTC. Its translation: CASSTGTSGYDEQFF.

The chain recombines TRBV7-9 with TRBJ2-7; D might be TRBD1 (6 bases). The V and J ends lost 0 bases and 10 bases respectively, with 13 bases between them. The germline V gene has CDR1 SEHNR and CDR2 FQNEAQ (reference sequence). This CDR3 has 13 residues. CDR3 nucleotide sequence: TGTGCCAGCAGCTTAGCCGGACAGCTAGCTCAGTACTTC. Protein sequence: CASSLAGQLAQYF.

The genes are TRBV6-1 and TRBJ1-2, with TRBD1 as a possible D gene (6 bases). Germline CDR1 MNHNS, CDR2 SASEGT. Between the trimmed V and J ends, which lost 1 base and 5 bases, there was a span of 14 bases. There are 15 residues in the CDR3. The CDR3 is CASSEVRGGLYGYTF. The DNA of the CDR3 is TGTGCCAGCAGTGAAGTGAGGGGGGGTCTGTATGGCTACACCTTC.

The chain combines TRBV19 with TRBJ1-5; tentative D call: TRBD1 (5 bases). The germline CDR1 and CDR2 sequences are LNHDA and SQIVND (reference sequence). V was shortened by 9 bases and J by 1 base, with 10 bases between the two germline ends. This CDR3 has 13 residues. CDR3 sequence reads: CASSRGSNQPQHF. The CDR3 nucleotides are TGTGCCAGCTCCCGGGGGAGCAATCAGCCCCAGCATTTT.

This sequence joins TRBV11-3 and TRBJ2-7, with 8 bases matching TRBD1. Germline V lookup: CDR1 SGHNT, CDR2 YENEEA. This CDR3 is 17 amino acids long. The J segment lost 2 bases and the V segment lost 5 bases, leaving 14 bases of the junction unmatched. The DNA for the CDR3 is TGTGCCAGCAGCGATGACGGACAGGGAACTATTCCCTACGAGCAGTACGTC. Its protein product is CASSDDGQGTIPYEQYV.

The chain combines TRBV7-8 with TRBJ2-5; unclear D gene. The J call is uncertain, as TRBJ2-7 better fits the DNA end. This CDR3 is 16 amino acids long. Germline-derived CDR1 and CDR2 are SGHVS and FQNEAQ. This CDR3 is CASSLGPAVLSYEQYF. The CDR3 nucleotides read TGTGCCAGCAGCTTAGGCCCCGCGGTATTATCCTACGAGCAGTACTTC.

This chain uses TRBV9 with TRBJ1-4, with D possibly TRBD1 on 5 matching bases. Germline V gives CDR1 SGDLS, CDR2 YYNGEE. The CDR3 totals 16 residues. Trimming took off 4 bases at V and 8 bases at J, with 21 bases between the two ends. The CDR3 reads CASSYPLGSGGEKLFF. In DNA form, the CDR3 reads TGTGCCAGCAGCTATCCACTTGGATCGGGGGGGGAAAAACTGTTTTTT. Drawing the rest from reference TRBV9 and TRBJ1-4, the complete variable domain is DSGVTQTPKHLITATGQRVTLRCSPRSGDLSVYWYQQSLDQGLQFLIQYYNGEERAKGNILERFSAQQFPDLHSELNLSSLELGDSALYFCASSYPLGSGGEKLFFGSGTQLSVL.

DNA of the CDR3: TGTGCCAGCAGTCACAGACAGACGCCCTACAATGAGCAGTTCTTC. Protein product: CASSHRQTPYNEQFF. The J gene is TRBJ2-1, the V gene TRBV6-5; TRBD1 might be the D (5 bases). The CDR3 length is 15 residues. Per germline, CDR1 MNHEY and CDR2 SVGAGI. The V end was cut by 5 bases, the J end by 2 bases, with 13 bases between.

The chain recombines TRBV19 with TRBJ2-1; a weak D match, TRBD1 (5 bases). In germline, CDR1 is LNHDA, CDR2 SQIVND (reference sequence). The CDR3 extends over 13 amino acids. Trimming stripped 10 bases from V and 5 bases from J, with 15 bases between. CDR3 DNA: TGTGCCACTATCAAGGGCAGGGACAATGAGCAGTTCTTC. Translating gives CATIKGRDNEQFF. Supplemented by reference TRBV19 and TRBJ2-1, the full variable domain reads DGGITQSPKYLFRKEGQNVTLSCEQNLNHDAMYWYRQDPGQGLRLIYYSQIVNDFQKGDIAEGYSVSREKKESFPLTVTSAQKNPTAFYLCATIKGRDNEQFFGPGTRLTVL.

The gene calls are TRBV7-2 and TRBJ1-1; 7 bases map to TRBD1. The germline V gene encodes CDR1 SGHTA and CDR2 FQGNSA. Germline trimming cut 4 bases from V and 1 base from J; bases unmatched to any gene: 3. The CDR3 loop spans 14 amino acids. CDR3 DNA sequence: TGTGCCAGCAGCTCGACAGGGCCGAACACTGAAGCTTTCTTT. Its protein is CASSSTGPNTEAFF.

The rearrangement uses TRBV30 and TRBJ2-2; no definite D call. V dropped 0 bases and J dropped 6 bases, with 14 bases sitting between them. Per the germline V gene, CDR1 is GTSNPN and CDR2 is SVGIG (reference sequence). The CDR3 is 15 amino acids. This CDR3 is CAWSVRVEVAGELFF. CDR3 DNA sequence: TGTGCCTGGAGTGTACGAGTCGAGGTTGCCGGGGAGCTGTTTTTT.

The chain combines TRBV19 with TRBJ1-2, with D possibly TRBD1 on 6 matching bases. Deletions cut 6 bases from V and 3 bases from J, with 11 bases between. The CDR3 has 13 amino acids. The germline V gene has CDR1 LNHDA and CDR2 SQIVND (reference sequence). The CDR3: CASRVQGDYGYTF. CDR3 bases: TGTGCCAGTAGAGTACAGGGTGACTATGGCTACACCTTC.

The V gene is TRBV28, the J gene TRBJ2-3; D not certain. Trimming pared 4 bases from V and 5 bases from J, leaving 7 bases between. Germline-derived CDR1 and CDR2 are MDHEN and SYDVKM. CDR3 length: 12 residues. The CDR3 protein is CASSSPGDTQYF. The CDR3 region has the DNA TGTGCCAGCAGTTCTCCGGGAGATACGCAGTATTTT.